These 15 T cell receptor beta chains originate from one sample sequenced in a study of T cell repertoires in cytomegalovirus infection. TCRdb analysed the reads with MiXCR anew, one entry per CDR3 protein. Among about 210,000 distinct CDR3 sequences, around 6.4% were seen once, and the ten largest hold less than 7.5%. The sequenced material came from PBMCs. These receptors originate from a human donor in good health (CMV status not recorded). Some clones in this sample may be carry-over from other donors' samples.

This clonotype was observed many times. This chain uses TRBV6-2 or TRBV6-3 with TRBJ2-2; 7 bases line up with TRBD2. The CDR3 totals 17 residues. V gave up 1 base and J gave up 8 bases; unmatched junction bases: 13. Germline CDR1 is MNHEY and CDR2 is SVGEGT. CDR3 DNA: TGTGCCAGCAGTTACTTGGCGGGGGACCCTCTAAGGGGGGAGCTGTTTTTT. It encodes CASSYLAGDPLRGELFF.

Ten or more counts support this clonotype. This chain connects TRBV10-3 to TRBJ1-5, with 9 bases lining up with TRBD1. CDR3 size: 15 residues. The V gene end was trimmed by 4 bases and the J gene end by 5 bases; junction bases not matched to a gene: 6. The germline gives CDR1 ENHRY, CDR2 SYGVKD. CDR3 in amino acids: CAISGGTGIDQPQHF. The CDR3 region has the DNA TGTGCCATCAGTGGCGGGACAGGGATTGATCAGCCCCAGCATTTT.

This clonotype was seen repeatedly, ten times or more. The rearrangement uses TRBV7-2 and TRBJ1-1, with a possible D match to TRBD1 (6 bases). V lost 3 bases, J lost 6 bases, and 14 bases lay in between. Germline CDR1 SGHTA, CDR2 FQGNSA. The CDR3 length is 14 residues. CDR3 amino acids: CASSFVGQGAEAFF. The CDR3 coding sequence is TGTGCCAGCAGCTTCGTGGGACAAGGGGCTGAAGCTTTCTTT.

Only a few counts were recorded for this clonotype. The gene calls are TRBV20-1 and TRBJ1-1; D might be TRBD1 (5 bases). Trimming stripped 1 base from V and 1 base from J, with 10 bases between. The CDR3 runs 14 residues. Looked up from germline, CDR1 is DFQATT and CDR2 is SNEGSKA (reference sequence). The CDR3 loop is CSARASGTNTEAFF. The CDR3 DNA sequence: TGCAGTGCTAGAGCGTCCGGGACGAACACTGAAGCTTTCTTT.

Many counts were recorded for this clonotype. CDR3 protein: CASSLLSVGVWDTAYEQYF. The CDR3 nucleotides read TGTGCCAGCAGTTTATTATCCGTCGGGGTCTGGGACACCGCCTACGAGCAGTACTTC. The chain is built from TRBV28 and TRBJ2-7, with D possibly TRBD1 on 6 matching bases. Trimming shortened V by 1 base and J by 2 bases, and 24 bases separated the two germline ends. Germline-derived CDR1 and CDR2 are MDHEN and SYDVKM. The CDR3 spans 19 residues.

The chain couples TRBV6-2 or TRBV6-3 to TRBJ1-1; TRBD1 aligns across 9 bases. The germline V gene encodes CDR1 MNHEY and CDR2 SVGEGT. Trimming removed 0 bases from V and 6 bases from J; junction bases left unmatched: 14. The CDR3 covers 18 residues. The CDR3 reads CASSYSPGQGGIGAEAFF. Written as DNA, the CDR3 is TGTGCCAGCAGTTACTCCCCGGGACAGGGAGGGATCGGGGCTGAAGCTTTCTTT.

This clonotype was seen many times. The rearrangement links TRBV7-2 to TRBJ1-5, with D unresolved. The length of the CDR3 is 15 residues. The germline V and J ends were trimmed by 0 bases and 1 base, with 7 bases remaining between them. Germline loops: CDR1 SGHTA, CDR2 FQGNSA. This CDR3 reads CASSLALGSNQPQHF. DNA for the CDR3: TGTGCCAGCAGCTTAGCGTTGGGGAGCAATCAGCCCCAGCATTTT. Looking up the rest from reference TRBV7-2 and TRBJ1-5 gives the full variable domain: GAGVSQSPSNKVTEKGKDVELRCDPISGHTALYWYRQSLGQGLEFLIYFQGNSAPDKSGLPSDRFSAERTGGSVSTLTIQRTQQEDSAVYLCASSLALGSNQPQHFGDGTRLSIL.

This clonotype showed up many times. V is TRBV10-3 and J is TRBJ2-7; 11 bases agree with TRBD2. The germline V gene has CDR1 ENHRY and CDR2 SYGVKD. The V and J ends lost 6 bases and 1 base, in that order; junction bases with no gene match: 11. The CDR3 extends over 17 amino acids. The CDR3 loop is CAISRLAGSASSYEQYF. The DNA for the CDR3 is TGTGCCATCAGCCGACTAGCGGGGTCGGCTAGTTCCTACGAGCAGTACTTC.

The CDR3 sequence: CASSLVSTTNYGYTF. The CDR3 coding sequence is TGCGCCAGCAGCTTGGTATCGACTACTAACTATGGCTACACCTTC. This chain joins TRBV5-1 and TRBJ1-2; D unresolved. V was clipped by 0 bases and J by 0 bases, with 9 bases between them. This CDR3 has 15 amino acids. From germline, CDR1 is SGHRS and CDR2 YFSETQ.

This clonotype appeared many times. The rearrangement links TRBV30 to TRBJ1-2; possible D gene TRBD1, 6 bases. Per the germline V gene, CDR1 is GTSNPN and CDR2 is SVGIG (reference sequence). The V end was cut by 0 bases, the J end by 8 bases, with 13 bases between. This CDR3 has 13 residues. The CDR3 spells CAWSVGGALGYTF. CDR3 nucleotides: TGTGCCTGGAGTGTTGGGGGGGCGCTGGGCTACACCTTC.

This clonotype has ten or more counts. V and J are TRBV2 and TRBJ1-1, with TRBD1 identical over 9 bases. Per germline, CDR1 SNHLY and CDR2 FYNNEI. The CDR3 is made up of 15 amino acids. V trimming: 6 bases; J trimming: 3 bases; junction bases outside the gene matches: 8. CDR3 sequence (DNA): TGTGCCAGCAGCGGGGACAGGGTCGGGGACACTGAAGCTTTCTTT. Translating it yields CASSGDRVGDTEAFF.

Ten or more counts support this clonotype. The chain is built from TRBV10-3 and TRBJ1-1; D might be TRBD1 (6 bases). Trimming left V 5 bases short and J 1 base short, with 14 bases between. The CDR3 totals 15 residues. The germline V gene has CDR1 ENHRY and CDR2 SYGVKD. The CDR3 here is CAISKRDIRNTEAFF. CDR3 nucleotide sequence: TGTGCCATCAGTAAAAGGGACATTAGGAACACTGAAGCTTTCTTT.

This clonotype was counted only a few times. The chain is built from TRBV7-9 and TRBJ2-3; D call uncertain. V was trimmed by 5 bases and J by 2 bases, leaving 11 bases between them. CDR1 is SEHNR, CDR2 FQNEAQ, per germline (reference sequence). The CDR3 runs to 14 residues. The CDR3 region is CASSPRSVTDTQYF. DNA of the CDR3: TGTGCCAGCAGCCCCCGATCGGTCACAGATACGCAGTATTTT.

At least ten counts were recorded for this clonotype. The J gene is TRBJ1-1, the V gene TRBV12-3 or TRBV12-4; TRBD1 aligns across 7 bases. CDR3 length: 16 residues. J was trimmed by 6 bases and V by 7 bases; bases with no gene match: 17. This CDR3 is CASTGGWGSDRAEAFF. The DNA of the CDR3 is TGTGCCAGCACCGGGGGTTGGGGGAGCGACAGGGCTGAAGCTTTCTTT.

This clonotype was counted ten times or more. The chain carries TRBV14 and TRBJ2-7, with D perhaps TRBD1 (5 bases). Trimming left V 1 base short and J 3 bases short, with 13 bases between. The CDR3 sequence is 15 residues long. Germline CDR1 and CDR2: SGHDN and FVKESK. CDR3 bases: TGTGCCAGCAGCCAAGGAGACAGAAGCTTCTACGAGCAGTACTTC. It yields the protein CASSQGDRSFYEQYF. Using reference TRBV14 and TRBJ2-7 for the parts outside the CDR3, the full variable domain is EAGVTQFPSHSVIEKGQTVTLRCDPISGHDNLYWYRRVMGKEIKFLLHFVKESKQDESGMPNNRFLAERTGGTYSTLKVQPAELEDSGVYFCASSQGDRSFYEQYFGPGTRLTVT.